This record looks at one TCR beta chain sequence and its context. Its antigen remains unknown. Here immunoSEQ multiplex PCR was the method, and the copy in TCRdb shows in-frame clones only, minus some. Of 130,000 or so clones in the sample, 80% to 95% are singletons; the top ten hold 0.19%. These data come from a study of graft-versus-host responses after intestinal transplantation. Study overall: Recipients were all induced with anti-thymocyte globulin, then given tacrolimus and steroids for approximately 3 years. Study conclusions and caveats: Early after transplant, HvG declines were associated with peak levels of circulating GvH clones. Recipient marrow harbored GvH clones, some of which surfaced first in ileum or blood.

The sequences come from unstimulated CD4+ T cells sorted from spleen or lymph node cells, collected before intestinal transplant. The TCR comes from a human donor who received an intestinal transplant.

CDR3 coding DNA: TGTGCCAGCAGCTTAGCGCATTCCAGCTCCTACGAGCAGTACTTC. Translating gives CASSLAHSSSYEQYF. The V and J genes are TRBV7-2 and TRBJ2-7; no definite D call. CDR1 and CDR2 (germline): SGHTA, FQGNSA. The CDR3 loop spans 15 amino acids. Trimming stripped 0 bases from V and 0 bases from J, with 9 bases between. Complete variable domain (other parts from reference TRBV7-2 and TRBJ2-7): GAGVSQSPSNKVTEKGKDVELRCDPISGHTALYWYRQSLGQGLEFLIYFQGNSAPDKSGLPSDRFSAERTGGSVSTLTIQRTQQEDSAVYLCASSLAHSSSYEQYFGPGTRLTVT.